These T cell receptor beta chains were read from a single sample in a study of shared clonotypes between healthy human individuals. Repertoires were generated with immunoSEQ multiplex PCR, while TCRdb's copy carries only in-frame clones and drops some. The sample has about 560,000 clones, just over 75% seen once. Material for sequencing was PBMCs. All receptors come from a woman aged 40 to 50 in good health. Some clones in this sample may be carry-over from other donors' samples. Each CDR3 is given without its conserved first and last residue. The order of the fields is D gene, V gene, CDR3 protein. A D gene is named only where the DNA matches it firmly.

TRBD1 | TRBV27 | ASSTPGQGPDTQY
- | TRBV7-2 | ASSLDSRTGELF
- | TRBV6-5 | ASRLDYGYT
TRBD2 | TRBV11-2 | ASSLGLAGPVN
TRBD2 | TRBV4-2 | ASSQELAGAPYEQY
TRBD2 | TRBV6-4 | ASSDTAGGGNEQF
TRBD2 | TRBV4-2 | ASSLQAGPSENEQF
- | TRBV12-5 | ASAVGGPGAGELF
- | TRBV2 | ASSLEEGTYGYT
- | TRBV27 | ASTGGRLGEQY
TRBD2 | TRBV9 | ASSVAASGTQETQY
- | TRBV11-1 | ASSPGHQDTQY
- | TRBV29-1 | SVGTDTQY
- | TRBV12-5 | ASGLVISREDNEQF
TRBD1 | TRBV5-1 | ASTPTGANTGELF
TRBD2 | TRBV10-3 | AISESGMSLNEQF
- | TRBV19 | ASSWRGAGELF
- | TRBV7-2 | ASSSDSPMAQY
- | TRBV2 | ASNDLDRGGEKLF
- | TRBV4-1 | ASSQGRRTANEKLF
TRBD2 | TRBV7-3 | ASSLVPSGSPSSYEQF
TRBD2 | TRBV5-4 | ASSSRTSGEPYEQY
- | TRBV9 | ASSGGRNTEAF
- | TRBV7-6 | ASSLAGTEPYEQY
TRBD1 | TRBV6-1 | ASSDYGTGSEKLF
TRBD1 | TRBV11-2 | ASSLGTGGSFEQY
- | TRBV5-4 | ASSLGGGAGRRRAEAF
TRBD2 | TRBV27 | ASSLHLWGAGGLRDTQY
TRBD1 | TRBV19 | ATETGVSRQPQH
- | TRBV5-1 | ASSLVPRSEPGELF
- | TRBV6-5 | ASSRGTRSGYEQY
- | TRBV21-1 | ASSKGLADRTDTQY